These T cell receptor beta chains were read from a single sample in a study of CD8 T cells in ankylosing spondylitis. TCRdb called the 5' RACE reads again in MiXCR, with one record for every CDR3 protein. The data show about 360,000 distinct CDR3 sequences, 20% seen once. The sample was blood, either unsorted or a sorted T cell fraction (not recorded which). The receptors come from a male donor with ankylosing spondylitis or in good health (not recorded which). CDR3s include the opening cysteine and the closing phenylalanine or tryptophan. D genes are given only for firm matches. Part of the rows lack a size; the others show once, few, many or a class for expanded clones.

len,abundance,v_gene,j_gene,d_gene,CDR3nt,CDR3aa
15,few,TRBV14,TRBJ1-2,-,TGTGCCAGCAGCCAAGATCCGGATGCTAACTATGGCTACACCTTC,CASSQDPDANYGYTF
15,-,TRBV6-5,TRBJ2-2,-,TGTGCCAGCAGTTATTTGGCAGGGAACACCGGGGAGCTGTTTTTT,CASSYLAGNTGELFF
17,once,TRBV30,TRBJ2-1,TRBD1,TGTGCCTGGAGTCAAGGGACCGGGACAGCCGTCTTCAATGAGCAGTTCTTC,CAWSQGTGTAVFNEQFF
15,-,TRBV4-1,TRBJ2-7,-,TGCGCCAGCAGCCCGGGACAACTCCTCTCCTACGAGCAGTACTTC,CASSPGQLLSYEQYF
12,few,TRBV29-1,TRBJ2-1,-,TGCAGCGTTGAAGAGGTGGCAGACCGGCAGTTCTTC,CSVEEVADRQFF
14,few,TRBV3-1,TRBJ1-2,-,TGTGCCAGCAGCCAGGGGGAAGGGGGAAGTGGCTACACCTTC,CASSQGEGGSGYTF
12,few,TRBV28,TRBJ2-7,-,TGTGCCAGCAGTTCCCAGGACAACGAGCAGTACTTC,CASSSQDNEQYF
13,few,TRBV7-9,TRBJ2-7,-,TGTGCCAGCAGCTTACCCCTGGACTACGAGCAGTACTTC,CASSLPLDYEQYF
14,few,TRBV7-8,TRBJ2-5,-,TGTGCCAGCAGCTTCCGGAACTCTCAAGAGACCCAGTACTTC,CASSFRNSQETQYF
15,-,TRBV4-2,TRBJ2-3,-,TGTGCCAGCAGCCATCTCGACGACCCGCCAGATACGCAGTATTTT,CASSHLDDPPDTQYF
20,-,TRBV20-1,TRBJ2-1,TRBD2,TGCAGTGCTAGAGAGGGTTTTGGGACTAGCGGGGAGAGCTCCTACAATGAGCAGTTCTTC,CSAREGFGTSGESSYNEQFF
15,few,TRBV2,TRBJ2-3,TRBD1,TGTGCCAGCAGCCCCGACAGGGGGCGATCAGATACGCAGTATTTT,CASSPDRGRSDTQYF
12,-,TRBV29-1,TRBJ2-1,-,TGCAGCGTTCGAATGGGGGGCAATGAGCAGTTCTTC,CSVRMGGNEQFF
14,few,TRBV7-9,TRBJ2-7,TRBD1,TGTGCCAGCAGCTTAGATGGGACAGGGAGCGAGCAGTACTTC,CASSLDGTGSEQYF
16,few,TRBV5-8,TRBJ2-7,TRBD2,TGTGCCAGCAGCTCGGGACTAGCGGGGGCCTCCTACGAGCAGTACTTC,CASSSGLAGASYEQYF
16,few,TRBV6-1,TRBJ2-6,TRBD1,TGTGCCAGCAGTATTGGACAGGGGTCTGGGGCCAACGTCCTGACTTTC,CASSIGQGSGANVLTF
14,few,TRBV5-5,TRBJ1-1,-,TGTGCCAGCAGCTTGGACAGGACCAACACTGAAGCTTTCTTT,CASSLDRTNTEAFF
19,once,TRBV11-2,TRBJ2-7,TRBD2,TGTGCCAGCAGCCCCCTTTTCGGGACTAGCGGGGGGGCGAACTACGAGCAGTACTTC,CASSPLFGTSGGANYEQYF
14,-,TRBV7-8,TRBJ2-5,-,TGTGCCAGCAGCCCGACTCTGTACCAAGAGACCCAGTACTTC,CASSPTLYQETQYF
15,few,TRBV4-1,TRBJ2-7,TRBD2,TGCGCCAGCAGCCAAGAGGGGAGGGCCTCCTACGAGCAGTACTTC,CASSQEGRASYEQYF
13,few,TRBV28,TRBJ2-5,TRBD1,TGTGCCAGCAGAACAGGGGCGGAAGAGACCCAGTACTTC,CASRTGAEETQYF
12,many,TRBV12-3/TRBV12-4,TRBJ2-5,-,TGTGCCAGCAGCTCCGGAGGAGAGACCCAGTACTTC,CASSSGGETQYF
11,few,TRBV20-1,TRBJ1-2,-,TGCAGTGCCGCAGGGACACTCGGCTACACCTTC,CSAAGTLGYTF
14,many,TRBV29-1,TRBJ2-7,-,TGCAGCGTTCAGGGGTTTGGGAGCTCCTACGAGCAGTACTTC,CSVQGFGSSYEQYF
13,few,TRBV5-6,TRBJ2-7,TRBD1,TGTGCCAGCAGCGACCGACAGGGCTACGAGCAGTACTTC,CASSDRQGYEQYF
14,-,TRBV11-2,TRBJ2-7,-,TGTGCCAGCAGCTTAGCCTCTAAGCCCTACGAGCAGTACTTC,CASSLASKPYEQYF
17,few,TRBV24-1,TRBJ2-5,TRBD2,TGTGCCACCAGTGACCCCGACGGGGGGACCATCTGGGAGACCCAGTACTTC,CATSDPDGGTIWETQYF
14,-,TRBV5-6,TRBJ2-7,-,TGTGCCAGCAGCAAGCGACAGCTCTCCTACGAGCAGTACTTC,CASSKRQLSYEQYF
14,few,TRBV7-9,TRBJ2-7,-,TGTGCCAGCAGCTTCCGGGACGACCCCTACGAGCAGTACTTC,CASSFRDDPYEQYF
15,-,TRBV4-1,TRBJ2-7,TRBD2,TGCGCCAGCAGGGCTAGCGGGGGGAGCCCCTACGAGCAGTACTTC,CASRASGGSPYEQYF
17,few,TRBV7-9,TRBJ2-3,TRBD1,TGTGCCAGCAGCTCCATAATCGGGACAGGGGGCGCAGATACGCAGTATTTT,CASSSIIGTGGADTQYF
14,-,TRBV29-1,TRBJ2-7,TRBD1,TGCAGCATAAGTGGGACAGGGGGATCCTACGAGCAGTACTTC,CSISGTGGSYEQYF
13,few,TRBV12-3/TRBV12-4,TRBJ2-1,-,TGTGCCAGCAGTTTCGGCGAGGTCAATGAGCAGTTCTTC,CASSFGEVNEQFF
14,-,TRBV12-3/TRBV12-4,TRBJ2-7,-,TGTGCCAGCAGTTTGAATGCTGGGTTCTACGAGCAGTACTTC,CASSLNAGFYEQYF
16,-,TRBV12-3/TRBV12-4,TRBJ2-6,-,TGTGCCAGCAGTTTAAGTCCGGGGACCGGGGCCAACGTCCTGACTTTC,CASSLSPGTGANVLTF
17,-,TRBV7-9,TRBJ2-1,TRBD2,TGTGCCAGCAGCACCACGCGAGCGGGGGGAAGCCGCGATGAGCAGTTCTTC,CASSTTRAGGSRDEQFF
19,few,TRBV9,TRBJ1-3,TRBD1,TGTGCCAGCAGCGCCCCCAGTACAGGGGTAAAGAACTCTGGAAACACCATATATTTT,CASSAPSTGVKNSGNTIYF